This T cell receptor (beta chain) was sequenced for a study of immune evolution from preneoplasia to lung adenocarcinoma. The assay was immunoSEQ multiplex PCR, and TCRdb's table has in-frame clones only and misses some. The sample consists of roughly 6,100 clones, 80% of them appearing once. This clone was seen more than once but under ten times. The CDR3 covers 15 residues. Trimming stripped 5 bases from V and 0 bases from J, with 10 bases between. Germline values: CDR1 SGHAT, CDR2 FQNNGV. This clonotype was sampled from a person aged 45-69 years with lung adenocarcinoma. The chain has TRBV11-2 and TRBJ1-4; D gene unclear. The specimen was FFPE minimally invasive lung adenocarcinoma tissue. CDR3 nucleotides: TGTGCCAGCAGCGGAGACAAACCAACTAATGAAAAACTGTTTTTT. Its protein product is CASSGDKPTNEKLFF.